A single sample gave rise to the 21 T cell receptor beta chains below, sequenced in a study of cytomegalovirus exposure and HLA in healthy donors. Vbeta (60) and Jbeta (13) primers were used in the PCR. Clones were read by immunoSEQ multiplex PCR, and TCRdb kept only the in-frame ones, dropping some. Of about 160,000 clones listed, roughly 79% are singletons. The sample was PBMCs. These receptors originate from a woman aged 45-65 years in good health and CMV-seronegative.

The count of this clone is one. The genes are TRBV5-8 and TRBJ2-3; tentative D call: TRBD2 (5 bases). This CDR3 contains 11 residues. The V end was cut by 9 bases, the J end by 6 bases, with 11 bases between. CDR1 is SGHTS, CDR2 YDEGEE, per germline. The CDR3 DNA reads as TGTGCCAAGGAGCCGGGGGATACGCAGTATTTT. Amino acid sequence: CAKEPGDTQYF.

The chain carries TRBV13 and TRBJ2-3, with 7 nucleotides matching TRBD2. CDR3 length: 16 amino acids. Unmatched junction bases numbered 10, after V lost 5 bases and J lost 2 bases. Germline V lookup: CDR1 PRHDT, CDR2 FYEKMQ (reference sequence). The CDR3 DNA is TGTGCCAGCAGCCTTCGGACTAGTTCTGTCACAGATACGCAGTATTTT. Its translation is CASSLRTSSVTDTQYF. Supplemented by reference TRBV13 and TRBJ2-3, the full variable domain reads AAGVIQSPRHLIKEKRETATLKCYPIPRHDTVYWYQQGPGQDPQFLISFYEKMQSDKGSIPDRFSAQQFSDYHSELNMSSLELGDSALYFCASSLRTSSVTDTQYFGPGTRLTVL.

The V and J genes are TRBV5-6 and TRBJ2-1; D might be TRBD2 (6 bases). Germline V gene sequence: CDR1 SGHDT, CDR2 YYEEEE. This CDR3 is built from 15 residues. V was pared by 0 bases and J by 0 bases, with 7 bases between. Here the CDR3 DNA reads TGTGCCAGCAGCTTGGTGGGGGGCTCCTACAATGAGCAGTTCTTC. Translating it yields CASSLVGGSYNEQFF.

This chain joins TRBV28 and TRBJ2-6, with 7 nucleotides matching TRBD1. Germline lookup yields CDR1 MDHEN and CDR2 SYDVKM. V lost 6 bases and J lost 4; bases outside the gene matches: 6. There are 15 residues in the CDR3. Here the CDR3 DNA reads TGTGCCAGCAGGCCCAGGGGGACGGGGGCCAACGTCCTGACTTTC. Protein product: CASRPRGTGANVLTF.

The J gene is TRBJ1-2, the V gene TRBV6-1, with TRBD1 identical over 9 bases. Germline values: CDR1 MNHNS, CDR2 SASEGT. The V segment lost 6 bases and the J segment 4 bases; nucleotides outside the gene matches: 9. The CDR3 covers 15 residues. CDR3 sequence reads: CASRAEGTGSYGYTF. The CDR3 bases are TGTGCCAGCAGGGCCGAAGGGACAGGGAGCTATGGCTACACCTTC.

The rearrangement links TRBV4-3 to TRBJ1-5, with 8 bases matching TRBD1. V shed 4 bases, J shed 6 bases, and the junction held 11 bases outside the gene matches. The CDR3 length is 16 residues. Germline V gene data show CDR1 as LGHNA and CDR2 as YSLEER. The CDR3 loop reads CASSLTDRVLSQPQHF. The CDR3 DNA reads TGCGCCAGCAGCCTAACGGACAGGGTTTTGAGTCAGCCCCAGCATTTT.

This clone was counted between two and nine times. The chain has TRBV27 and TRBJ2-7; D remains ambiguous. V was trimmed by 0 bases and J by 3 bases, leaving 21 bases between them. CDR3 size: 18 residues. Germline V gene data show CDR1 as MNHEY and CDR2 as SMNVEV (reference sequence). The CDR3 coding sequence is TGTGCCAGCAGTTTATCGCGTGGGCTACGCCATGCCTTCTACGAGCAGTACTTC. Its protein is CASSLSRGLRHAFYEQYF.

Concerning this clone: Other DNA sequences in the sample encode the same CDR3. The chain combines TRBV2 with TRBJ1-1, with a tentative D call TRBD1 (5 bases). With 4 bases removed from V and 1 base from J, the gap between germline ends came to 10 bases. Looked up from germline, CDR1 is SNHLY and CDR2 is FYNNEI. This CDR3 spans 14 amino acids. Here the CDR3 DNA reads TGTGCCAGCAGTGCTGGCCAGGGGAACACTGAAGCTTTCTTT. It codes for CASSAGQGNTEAFF.

The chain combines TRBV5-1 with TRBJ1-2, with 11 bases aligning to TRBD1. This CDR3 is built from 15 residues. Per the germline V gene, CDR1 is SGHRS and CDR2 is YFSETQ. V trimming: 0 bases; J trimming: 5 bases; junction bases outside the gene matches: 3. The CDR3 bases are TGCGCCAGCAGCTTGGAGGGACAGGGGGGTTATGGCTACACCTTC. This codes for CASSLEGQGGYGYTF.

This chain connects TRBV6-5 to TRBJ1-2, with 8 bases identical to TRBD1. Unmatched junction bases numbered 4, after V lost 0 bases and J lost 1 base. CDR3 size: 16 residues. Per germline, CDR1 MNHEY and CDR2 SVGAGI. This CDR3 is CASSYSKTGGNYGYTF. The CDR3 DNA reads as TGTGCCAGCAGTTACTCGAAAACAGGGGGTAACTATGGCTACACCTTC.

V usage is TRBV18 and J usage is TRBJ1-2; D ambiguous. Germline V lookup: CDR1 KGHSH, CDR2 LQKENI. This CDR3 is built from 14 residues. V was pared by 2 bases and J by 1 base, with 8 bases between. The DNA of the CDR3 is TGTGCCAGCTCACCAACACAGAATAACTATGGCTACACCTTC. The encoded protein is CASSPTQNNYGYTF.

This rearrangement joins TRBV28 to TRBJ2-2, with D tentatively TRBD1 (6 bases). CDR3 length: 15 residues. CDR1 and CDR2 from the germline V gene are MDHEN and SYDVKM. V was cut by 7 bases and J by 8 bases, with 20 bases left in between. The CDR3 here is CASTLSQGRSGELFF. In nucleotides, the CDR3 is TGTGCCAGCACCCTTAGTCAGGGGCGATCGGGGGAGCTGTTTTTT. Full variable domain (missing parts from reference TRBV28 and TRBJ2-2): DVKVTQSSRYLVKRTGEKVFLECVQDMDHENMFWYRQDPGLGLRLIYFSYDVKMKEKGDIPEGYSVSREKKERFSLILESASTNQTSMYLCASTLSQGRSGELFFGEGSRLTVL.

The chain uses TRBV5-1 and TRBJ2-2, with D unclear. V was cut by 1 base and J by 4 bases, with 8 bases left in between. The CDR3 consists of 14 residues. Germline V gene lookup returns CDR1 SGHRS and CDR2 YFSETQ. The chain's CDR3 is CASSLLPVTGELFF. The CDR3 nucleotides are TGCGCCAGCAGCTTGCTACCCGTCACCGGGGAGCTGTTTTTT.

The genes are TRBV5-4 and TRBJ2-1; 11 positions match TRBD2. Trimming took 2 bases from V and 5 from J; bases not matched to a gene: 3. This CDR3 region has 15 residues. CDR1 is SGHNT and CDR2 is YYREEE in the germline V gene (reference sequence). The CDR3 sequence: CASSLGTSGHNEQFF. The CDR3 DNA is TGTGCCAGCAGCTTAGGGACTAGCGGACACAATGAGCAGTTCTTC. Based on the CDR3 plus reference TRBV5-4 and TRBJ2-1, the full variable domain is ETGVTQSPTHLIKTRGQQVTLRCSSQSGHNTVSWYQQALGQGPQFIFQYYREEENGRGNFPPRFSGLQFPNYSSELNVNALELDDSALYLCASSLGTSGHNEQFFGPGTRLTVL.

The genes are TRBV9 and TRBJ1-2; D unresolved. The ends were cut back, 4 bases at V and 3 bases at J, with 7 bases in the middle. This CDR3 spans 12 amino acids. The germline gives CDR1 SGDLS, CDR2 YYNGEE. CDR3: CASSTQDYGYTF. The CDR3 DNA reads TGTGCCAGCAGCACACAAGACTATGGCTACACCTTC.

The J gene is TRBJ1-1, the V gene TRBV30; no firm D call. Trimming took off 0 bases at V and 6 bases at J, with 14 bases between the two ends. Germline loops: CDR1 GTSNPN, CDR2 SVGIG (reference sequence). The CDR3 covers 14 residues. The CDR3: CAWSVPGQSAEAFF. CDR3 DNA sequence: TGTGCCTGGAGTGTGCCTGGCCAGAGCGCTGAAGCTTTCTTT.

The chain employs TRBV9 and TRBJ2-5; 16 nucleotides line up with TRBD2. There are 17 residues in the CDR3. Per the germline V gene, CDR1 is SGDLS and CDR2 is YYNGEE. V shed 3 bases, J shed 2 bases, and the junction held 4 bases outside the gene matches. CDR3 DNA: TGTGCCAGCAGCGCCGGGACTAGCGGGGGGGTTCAAGAGACCCAGTACTTC. This sequence encodes CASSAGTSGGVQETQYF.

This clone was detected only once. This chain joins TRBV28 and TRBJ2-6; TRBD1 aligns across 9 bases. Germline assignment: CDR1 MDHEN and CDR2 SYDVKM. CDR3 length: 18 residues. Losses at the gene ends were 6 bases for V and 0 bases for J; bases not matched to a gene: 9. CDR3 sequence: CASRPGTGRSSGANVLTF. The CDR3 coding sequence is TGTGCCAGCAGACCCGGGACAGGGAGGTCCTCTGGGGCCAACGTCCTGACTTTC.

CDR3: CASSRTGRESPLHF. The CDR3 DNA is TGTGCCAGCAGTAGAACAGGGAGAGAGTCACCCCTCCACTTT. This sequence joins TRBV6-6 and TRBJ1-6; TRBD1 might be the D (6 bases). The length of the CDR3 is 14 residues. Trimming pared 5 bases from V and 10 bases from J, leaving 15 bases between. CDR1 is MNHNY, CDR2 SVGAGI, per germline (reference sequence).

The rearrangement uses TRBV7-9 and TRBJ2-1; 9 nucleotides match TRBD1. The CDR3 sequence is 16 residues long. Germline CDR1 is SEHNR and CDR2 is FQNEAQ (reference sequence). V lost 4 bases, J lost 4 bases, and 8 bases stayed unmatched. CDR3 in DNA: TGTGCCAGCAGCTATACAGGGGGCTCGAGGTACAATGAGCAGTTCTTC. Its protein product is CASSYTGGSRYNEQFF.

This clone was seen once. The chain recombines TRBV9 with TRBJ2-5; 10 positions agree with TRBD2. The ends lost 4 bases at V and 2 bases at J; junction bases unmatched: 8. The CDR3 consists of 16 residues. The germline CDR1 and CDR2 sequences are SGDLS and YYNGEE. CDR3 DNA: TGTGCCAGCAGCCCTACTAGCGGGACCTATCAAGAGACCCAGTACTTC. This gives the protein CASSPTSGTYQETQYF.